One and the same sample provided the 11 T cell receptor beta chains below, sequenced in a study of T cell responses to AZD1222 COVID-19 vaccine. Assay: immunoSEQ multiplex PCR; the TCRdb copy retains only in-frame clones and omits some. In the table there are 120,000 or so clones, approximately 83% of which are singletons. The input for sequencing was peripheral blood, taken on day 0 of AZD1222 vaccination. The receptors were sampled from an adult in good health.

This clone was counted once. J is TRBJ1-6 and V is TRBV5-1, with 9 nucleotides matching TRBD1. J lost 5 bases, V lost 3 bases, and 6 bases had no gene match. The CDR3 runs 16 residues. In germline, CDR1 is SGHRS, CDR2 YFSETQ. CDR3 region: CASSSTWTGDNSPLHF. CDR3 coding DNA: TGCGCCAGCAGCTCCACCTGGACAGGGGATAATTCACCCCTCCACTTT.

The chain couples TRBV19 to TRBJ2-2; D possibly matches TRBD1 or TRBD2 (6 bases each). With 5 bases removed from V and 6 bases from J, the gap between germline ends came to 22 bases. The CDR3 is made up of 17 amino acids. The germline V gene encodes CDR1 LNHDA and CDR2 SQIVND (reference sequence). The CDR3 coding sequence is TGTGCCAGTAGTGGGGTTAGACGGGGGCGTGATGCCGGGGAGCTGTTTTTT. It codes for CASSGVRRGRDAGELFF.

V gene TRBV3-1 (or the pseudogene TRBV3-2) combines with J gene TRBJ2-5, with D unclear. V shed 4 bases and J shed 7 bases, with 7 bases lying between them. The CDR3 length is 11 residues. Germline V lookup: CDR1 LGHDT, CDR2 YNNKEL (reference sequence). CDR3 DNA: TGTGCCAGCAGCCTCCTCGTGACCCAGTACTTC. Translating it yields CASSLLVTQYF.

J is TRBJ1-1 and V is TRBV18; 7 bases agree with TRBD1. Germline CDR1 reads KGHSH; CDR2 reads LQKENI. CDR3 length: 14 amino acids. The V segment lost 4 bases and the J segment 7 bases; nucleotides outside the gene matches: 9. CDR3 bases: TGTGCCAGCTCACGGCTGGAGGGGGCCAATGAAGCTTTCTTT. Amino acids: CASSRLEGANEAFF.

The chain joins TRBV9 to TRBJ2-7; a weak D match, TRBD1 (7 bases). The CDR3 extends over 15 amino acids. The V gene lost 2 bases and the J gene lost 2 bases, with 14 bases spanning the gap. The V gene's germline CDR1 is SGDLS and CDR2 YYNGEE. CDR3 nucleotide sequence: TGTGCCAGCAGCGTTGGTTCAGGGGGGACCTACGAGCAGTACTTC. Protein sequence: CASSVGSGGTYEQYF.

V is TRBV7-9 and J is TRBJ2-2; 10 nucleotides agree with TRBD2. The CDR3 consists of 19 residues. Germline V gene lookup returns CDR1 SEHNR and CDR2 FQNEAQ (reference sequence). V lost 2 bases and J lost 5; bases outside the gene matches: 14. In DNA form, the CDR3 reads TGTGCCAGCAGCTTAAAAAGGCGCCTAGCGGGAGTAGGGACCGGGGAGCTGTTTTTT. It translates to CASSLKRRLAGVGTGELFF.

V is TRBV4-3 and J is TRBJ2-3; either TRBD1 or TRBD2 may fit D (5 bases each). The CDR3 extends over 12 amino acids. CDR1 and CDR2 from the germline V gene are LGHNA and YSLEER. Trimming left V 5 bases short and J 8 bases short, with 11 bases between. DNA of the CDR3: TGCGCCAGCAGCAGGGACGGGATTACGCAGTATTTT. Protein: CASSRDGITQYF.

The chain is built from TRBV5-1 and TRBJ2-1; 10 bases align to TRBD2. V shed 5 bases and J 8 bases; nucleotides not matched to a gene: 7. The CDR3 is 14 amino acids. In germline, CDR1 is SGHRS, CDR2 YFSETQ. Here the CDR3 DNA reads TGCGCCAGCAGAAGGACTAGCGGTGTAGATGAGCAGTTCTTC. It yields the protein CASRRTSGVDEQFF. Drawing the rest from reference TRBV5-1 and TRBJ2-1, the complete variable domain is KAGVTQTPRYLIKTRGQQVTLSCSPISGHRSVSWYQQTPGQGLQFLFEYFSETQRNKGNFPGRFSGRQFSNSRSEMNVSTLELGDSALYLCASRRTSGVDEQFFGPGTRLTVL.

The chain is built from TRBV6-5 and TRBJ2-7; tentative D call: TRBD1 (5 bases). The V and J ends lost 6 bases and 0 bases respectively, with 15 bases between them. CDR1 is MNHEY and CDR2 is SVGAGI in the germline V gene. The CDR3 totals 15 residues. The CDR3 is CASSRRQTVSYEQYF. The CDR3 DNA reads TGTGCCAGCAGCCGTAGACAGACCGTCTCCTACGAGCAGTACTTC.

This chain uses TRBV7-2 with TRBJ1-1; D ambiguous. The CDR3 consists of 15 residues. The V gene's germline CDR1 is SGHTA and CDR2 FQGNSA. With 5 bases removed from V and 8 bases from J, the gap between germline ends came to 21 bases. The CDR3 sequence is CASSKSPPPRAEAFF. Here the CDR3 DNA reads TGTGCCAGCAGCAAAAGCCCCCCCCCACGGGCCGAAGCTTTCTTT. Combining the CDR3 with reference TRBV7-2 and TRBJ1-1 gives the whole variable domain GAGVSQSPSNKVTEKGKDVELRCDPISGHTALYWYRQSLGQGLEFLIYFQGNSAPDKSGLPSDRFSAERTGGSVSTLTIQRTQQEDSAVYLCASSKSPPPRAEAFFGQGTRLTVV.

The V gene is TRBV5-5, the J gene TRBJ1-2; D not resolved. Germline V gene lookup returns CDR1 SGHKS and CDR2 YYEKEE (reference sequence). This CDR3 is 15 amino acids long. V lost 3 bases to trimming and J lost 4 bases, with 16 bases between them. The CDR3 sequence: CASSSSTLTSYGYTF. The DNA for the CDR3 is TGTGCCAGCAGCTCCTCAACCCTGACAAGCTATGGCTACACCTTC. Drawing the rest from reference TRBV5-5 and TRBJ1-2, the complete variable domain is DAGVTQSPTHLIKTRGQQVTLRCSPISGHKSVSWYQQVLGQGPQFIFQYYEKEERGRGNFPDRFSARQFPNYSSELNVNALLLGDSALYLCASSSSTLTSYGYTFGSGTRLTVV.